This T cell receptor beta chain was sequenced for a study of shared clonotypes between healthy human individuals. About the study: Samples came from a couple of female and a few male donors aged 18 to 49. Study-wide results and limits: Investigators collected only blood, and repertoires in tissues likely differ.

The CDR3 extends over 18 amino acids. Germline CDR1 is LGHNA and CDR2 is YSLEER. Deletions cut 0 bases from V and 1 base from J, with 17 bases between. Original processing methods: Sequence data from immunoSEQ were junction-only and lacked quality scores; consequently, filtering differed. Sequenced by immunoSEQ multiplex PCR; TCRdb stores in-frame clones only, minus some. D and trimming come from the DNA, and the V and J calls and clone size come from that table. The sample yields roughly 2.5 million clones, around nine tenths seen once. This clone was seen only once. Antigen: not known. J is TRBJ2-3 and V is TRBV4-3; D uncertain. The sample taken for sequencing was naive CD4+ T cells sorted from blood. Subset reported: CD45RA+ positively selected. The clonotype comes from a man between 18 and 35 years old in good health. CDR3 amino acids: CASSQEPMVGPGTDTQYF. The CDR3 DNA sequence: TGCGCCAGCAGCCAAGAACCCATGGTAGGCCCTGGCACAGATACGCAGTATTTT.